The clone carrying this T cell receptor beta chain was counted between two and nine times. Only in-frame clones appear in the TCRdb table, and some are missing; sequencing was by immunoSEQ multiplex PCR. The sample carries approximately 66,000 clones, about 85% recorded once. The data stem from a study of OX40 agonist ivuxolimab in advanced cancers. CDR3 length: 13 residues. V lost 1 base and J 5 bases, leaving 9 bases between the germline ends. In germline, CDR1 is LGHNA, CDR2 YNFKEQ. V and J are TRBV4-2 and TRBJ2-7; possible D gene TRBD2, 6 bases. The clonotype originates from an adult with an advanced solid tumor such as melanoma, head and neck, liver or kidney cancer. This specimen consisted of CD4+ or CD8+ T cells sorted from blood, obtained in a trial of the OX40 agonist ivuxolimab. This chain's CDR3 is CASSQVSGDEQYF. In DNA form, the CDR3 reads TGTGCCAGCAGCCAAGTATCGGGGGACGAGCAGTACTTC.